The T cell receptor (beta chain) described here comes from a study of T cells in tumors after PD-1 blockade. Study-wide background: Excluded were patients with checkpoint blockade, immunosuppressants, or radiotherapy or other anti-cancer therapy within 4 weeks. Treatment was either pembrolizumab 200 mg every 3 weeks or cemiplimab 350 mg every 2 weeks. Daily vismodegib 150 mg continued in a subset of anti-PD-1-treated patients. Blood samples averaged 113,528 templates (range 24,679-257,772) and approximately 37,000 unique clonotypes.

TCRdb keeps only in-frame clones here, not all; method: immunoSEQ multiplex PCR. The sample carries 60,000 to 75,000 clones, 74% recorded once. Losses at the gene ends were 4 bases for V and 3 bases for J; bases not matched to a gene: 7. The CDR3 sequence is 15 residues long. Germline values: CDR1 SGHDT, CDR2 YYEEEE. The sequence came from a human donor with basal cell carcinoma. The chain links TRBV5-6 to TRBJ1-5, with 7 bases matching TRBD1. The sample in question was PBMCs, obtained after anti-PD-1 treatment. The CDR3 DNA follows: TGTGCCAGCAGCGTGGGACAGCTTTCCAATCAGCCCCAGCATTTT. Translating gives CASSVGQLSNQPQHF.